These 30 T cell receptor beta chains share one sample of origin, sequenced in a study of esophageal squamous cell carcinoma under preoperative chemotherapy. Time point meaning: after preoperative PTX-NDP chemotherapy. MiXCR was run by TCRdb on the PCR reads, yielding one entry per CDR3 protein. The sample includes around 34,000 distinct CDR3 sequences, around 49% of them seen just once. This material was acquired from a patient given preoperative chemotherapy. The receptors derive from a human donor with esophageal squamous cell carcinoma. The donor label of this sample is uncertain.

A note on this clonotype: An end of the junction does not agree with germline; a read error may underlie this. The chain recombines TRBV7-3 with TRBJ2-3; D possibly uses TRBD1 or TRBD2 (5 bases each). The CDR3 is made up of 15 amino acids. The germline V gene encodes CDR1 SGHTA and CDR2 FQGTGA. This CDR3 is CASSPGLRATNTQYF. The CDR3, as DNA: TGTGCCAGCAGCCCGGGGCTGCGAGCCACAAATACGCAGTATTTC. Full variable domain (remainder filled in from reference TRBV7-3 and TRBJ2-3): GAGVSQTPSNKVTEKGKYVELRCDPISGHTALYWYRQSLGQGPEFLIYFQGTGAADDSGLPNDRFFAVRPEGSVSTLKIQRTERGDSAVYLCASSPGLRATNTQYFGPGTRLTVL.

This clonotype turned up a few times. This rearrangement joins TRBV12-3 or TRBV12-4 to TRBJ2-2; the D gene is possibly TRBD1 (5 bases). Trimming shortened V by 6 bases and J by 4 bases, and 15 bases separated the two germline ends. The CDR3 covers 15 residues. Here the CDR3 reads CASRLQEIFTGELFF. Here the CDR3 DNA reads TGTGCCAGCAGATTACAGGAGATCTTCACCGGGGAGCTGTTTTTT.

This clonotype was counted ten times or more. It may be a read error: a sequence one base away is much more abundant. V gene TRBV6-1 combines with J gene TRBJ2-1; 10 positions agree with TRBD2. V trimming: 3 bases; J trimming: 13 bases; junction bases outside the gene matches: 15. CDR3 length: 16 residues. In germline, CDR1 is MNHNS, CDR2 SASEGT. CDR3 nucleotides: TGTGCCAGCAGTGATGTGCTAGCGGGGGCTACGGAGACCCAGTTCTTC. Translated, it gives CASSDVLAGATETQFF.

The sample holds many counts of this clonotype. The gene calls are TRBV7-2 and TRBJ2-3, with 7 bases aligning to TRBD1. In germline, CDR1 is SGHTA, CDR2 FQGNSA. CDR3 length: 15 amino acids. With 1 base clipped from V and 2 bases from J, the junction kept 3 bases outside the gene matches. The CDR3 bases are TGTGCCAGCAGCTTAGAGGGACAGCTCACAGATACGCAGTATTTT. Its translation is CASSLEGQLTDTQYF. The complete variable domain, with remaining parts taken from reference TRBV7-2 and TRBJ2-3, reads GAGVSQSPSNKVTEKGKDVELRCDPISGHTALYWYRQSLGQGLEFLIYFQGNSAPDKSGLPSDRFSAERTGGSVSTLTIQRTQQEDSAVYLCASSLEGQLTDTQYFGPGTRLTVL.

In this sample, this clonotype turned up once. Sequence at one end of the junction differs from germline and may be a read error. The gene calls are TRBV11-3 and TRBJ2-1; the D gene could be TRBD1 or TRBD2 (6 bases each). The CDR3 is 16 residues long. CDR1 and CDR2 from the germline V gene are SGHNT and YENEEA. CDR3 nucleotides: TGTGCCAGCAGCGCTAAGAGCTGGGGGGCCACCGGTGAGCAGTTTTTC. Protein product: CASSAKSWGATGEQFF. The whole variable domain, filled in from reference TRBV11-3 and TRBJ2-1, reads EAGVVQSPRYKIIEKKQPVAFWCNPISGHNTLYWYLQNLGQGPELLIRYENEEAVDDSQLPKDRFSAERLKGVDSTLKIQPAELGDSAVYLCASSAKSWGATGEQFFGPGTRLTVL.

The CDR3 region is CASSLGADSYEQFF. The CDR3 DNA reads as TGTGCCAGCAGCTTGGGGGCGGATTCCTACGAGCAGTTCTTC. J is TRBJ2-1 and V is TRBV5-5; no clear D. V gave up 0 bases and J gave up 10 bases, with 14 bases separating them. This CDR3 contains 14 residues. Germline V gene lookup returns CDR1 SGHKS and CDR2 YYEKEE (reference sequence).

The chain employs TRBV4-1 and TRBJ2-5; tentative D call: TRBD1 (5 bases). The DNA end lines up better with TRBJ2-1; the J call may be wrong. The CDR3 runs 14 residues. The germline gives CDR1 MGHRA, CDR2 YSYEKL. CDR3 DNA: TGCGCCAGCAGCCGGGATCAGACAGACAATGAGCAGTTCTTC. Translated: CASSRDQTDNEQFF.

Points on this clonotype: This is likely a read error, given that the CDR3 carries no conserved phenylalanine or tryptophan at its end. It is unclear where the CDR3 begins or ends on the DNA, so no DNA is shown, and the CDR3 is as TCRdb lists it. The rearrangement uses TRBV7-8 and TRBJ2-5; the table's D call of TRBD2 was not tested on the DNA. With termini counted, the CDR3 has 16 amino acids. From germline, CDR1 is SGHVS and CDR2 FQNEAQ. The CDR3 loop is CASSPRAGGPLMSSSS.

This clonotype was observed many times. This CDR3 reads CASSEAWGLGQETQYF. CDR3 bases: TGTGCCAGCAGTGAAGCGTGGGGGTTGGGGCAAGAGACCCAGTACTTC. V usage is TRBV6-1 and J usage is TRBJ2-5; D is possibly TRBD1 or TRBD2 (5 bases each). V lost 0 bases, J lost 2 bases, and 13 bases lay in between. The V gene's germline CDR1 is MNHNS and CDR2 SASEGT. This CDR3 has 16 amino acids.

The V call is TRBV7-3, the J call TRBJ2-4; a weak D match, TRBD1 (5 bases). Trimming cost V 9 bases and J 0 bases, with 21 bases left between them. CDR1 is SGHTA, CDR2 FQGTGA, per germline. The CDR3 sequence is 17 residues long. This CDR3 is CARSRKLGLGAKNIQYF. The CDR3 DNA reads TGTGCCAGGAGCCGCAAACTGGGGCTGGGAGCCAAAAACATTCAGTACTTC.

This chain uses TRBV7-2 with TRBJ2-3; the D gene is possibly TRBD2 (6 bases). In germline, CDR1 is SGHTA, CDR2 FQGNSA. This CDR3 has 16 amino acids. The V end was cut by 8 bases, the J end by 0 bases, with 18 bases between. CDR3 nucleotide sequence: TGTGCCAGCCCGAACGAGGCGGGGTTCAGCACAGATACGCAGTATTTT. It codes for CASPNEAGFSTDTQYF. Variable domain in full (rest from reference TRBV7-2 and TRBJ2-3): GAGVSQSPSNKVTEKGKDVELRCDPISGHTALYWYRQSLGQGLEFLIYFQGNSAPDKSGLPSDRFSAERTGGSVSTLTIQRTQQEDSAVYLCASPNEAGFSTDTQYFGPGTRLTVL.

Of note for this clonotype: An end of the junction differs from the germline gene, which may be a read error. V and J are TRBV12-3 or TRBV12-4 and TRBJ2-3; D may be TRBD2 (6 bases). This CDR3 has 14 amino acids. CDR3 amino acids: CAGSGGRNTDTQYF. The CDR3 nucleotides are TGTGCGGGCAGCGGAGGGCGCAACACAGATACCCAGTATTTC.

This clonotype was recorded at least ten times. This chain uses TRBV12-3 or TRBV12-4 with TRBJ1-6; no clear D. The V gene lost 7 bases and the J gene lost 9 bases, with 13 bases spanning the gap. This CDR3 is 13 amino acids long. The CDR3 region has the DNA TGTGCCAGCAAAGGGTCCTGGGGTTCACCCCTCCACTTT. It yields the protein CASKGSWGSPLHF.

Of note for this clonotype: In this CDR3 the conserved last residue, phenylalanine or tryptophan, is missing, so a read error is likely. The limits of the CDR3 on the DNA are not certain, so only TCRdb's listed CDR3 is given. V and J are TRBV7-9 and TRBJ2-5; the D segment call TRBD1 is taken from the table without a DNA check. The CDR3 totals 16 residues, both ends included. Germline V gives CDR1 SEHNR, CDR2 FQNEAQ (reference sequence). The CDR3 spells CASSSRPGMGQATQLS.

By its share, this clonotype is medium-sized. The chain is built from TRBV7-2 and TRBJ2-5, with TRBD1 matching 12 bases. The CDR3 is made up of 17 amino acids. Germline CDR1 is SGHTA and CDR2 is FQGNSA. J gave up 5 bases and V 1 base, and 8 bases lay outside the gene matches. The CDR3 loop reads CASSLGPGTGGPETQYF. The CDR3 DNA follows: TGTGCCAGCAGCTTAGGACCCGGGACAGGGGGCCCCGAGACCCAGTACTTC.

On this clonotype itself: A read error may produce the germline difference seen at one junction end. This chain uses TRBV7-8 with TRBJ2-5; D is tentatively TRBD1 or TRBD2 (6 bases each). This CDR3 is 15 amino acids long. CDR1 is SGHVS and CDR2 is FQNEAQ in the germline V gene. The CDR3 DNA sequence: TGTTCCGGGGGCTTAGTGGGGGGTGGCCAAGAGACGCAGTATTTC. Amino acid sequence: CSGGLVGGGQETQYF.

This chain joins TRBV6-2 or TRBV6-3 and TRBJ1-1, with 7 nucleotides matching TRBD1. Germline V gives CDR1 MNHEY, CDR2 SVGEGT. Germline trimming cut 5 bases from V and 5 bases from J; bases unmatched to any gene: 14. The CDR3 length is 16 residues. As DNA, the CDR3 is TGTGCCAGCAGTGACCCGGGACAGACAACTGGGACTGAAGCTTTCTTT. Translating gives CASSDPGQTTGTEAFF.

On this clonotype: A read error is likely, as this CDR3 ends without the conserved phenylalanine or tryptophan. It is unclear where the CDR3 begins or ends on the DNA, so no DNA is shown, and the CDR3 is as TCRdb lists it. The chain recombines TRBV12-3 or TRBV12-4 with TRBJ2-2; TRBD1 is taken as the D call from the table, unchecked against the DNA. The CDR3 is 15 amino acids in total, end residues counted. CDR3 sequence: CASSLGGVNTGEQFL.

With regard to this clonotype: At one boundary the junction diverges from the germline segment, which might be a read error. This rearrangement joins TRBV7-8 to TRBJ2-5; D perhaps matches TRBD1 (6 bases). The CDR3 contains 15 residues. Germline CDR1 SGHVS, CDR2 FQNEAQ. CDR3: CAGGSGTGEQDTQYF. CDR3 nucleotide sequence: TGTGCCGGGGGCTCGGGGACCGGGGAGCAAGATACCCAGTATTTC.

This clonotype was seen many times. The CDR3 is CAIRSRSLNTGELFF. CDR3 in DNA: TGTGCCATCCGCTCTAGGTCGTTGAACACCGGGGAGCTGTTTTTT. The V gene is TRBV7-3, the J gene TRBJ2-2; D is uncertain. The CDR3 is 15 residues long. The germline V gene encodes CDR1 SGHTA and CDR2 FQGTGA. The germline V and J ends were trimmed by 10 bases and 1 base, with 16 bases remaining between them.

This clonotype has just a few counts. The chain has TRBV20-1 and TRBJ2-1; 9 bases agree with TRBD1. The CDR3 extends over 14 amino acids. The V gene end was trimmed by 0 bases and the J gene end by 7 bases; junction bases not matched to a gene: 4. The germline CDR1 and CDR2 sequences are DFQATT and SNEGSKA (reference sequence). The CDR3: CSAREGTGFNEQFF. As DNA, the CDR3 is TGCAGTGCTAGAGAAGGGACAGGGTTTAATGAGCAGTTCTTC.

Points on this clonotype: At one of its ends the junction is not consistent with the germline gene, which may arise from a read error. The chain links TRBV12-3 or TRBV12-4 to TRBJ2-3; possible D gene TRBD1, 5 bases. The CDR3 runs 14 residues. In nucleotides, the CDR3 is TGTGCCGGCAGTTTGGGGCCCACCACAAACACGCAGTATTTC. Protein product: CAGSLGPTTNTQYF.

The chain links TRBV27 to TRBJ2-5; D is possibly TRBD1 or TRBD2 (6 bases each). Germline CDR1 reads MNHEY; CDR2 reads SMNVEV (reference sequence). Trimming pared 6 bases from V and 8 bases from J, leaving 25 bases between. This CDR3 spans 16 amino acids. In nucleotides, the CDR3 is TGTGCCAGCAGGGGACACGGGGGCGGGATCCCAGATACCCAGTACTTC. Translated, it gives CASRGHGGGIPDTQYF.

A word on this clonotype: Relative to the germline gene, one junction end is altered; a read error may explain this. This CDR3 reads CASSFRDPVKNTQYF. CDR3 bases: TGTGCCAGCAGTTTTAGGGACCCCGTCAAAAATACGCAGTATTTC. The chain links TRBV27 to TRBJ2-3; D could derive from TRBD1 or TRBD2 (5 bases each). CDR3 length equals 15 residues. Germline V gene data show CDR1 as MNHEY and CDR2 as SMNVEV (reference sequence).

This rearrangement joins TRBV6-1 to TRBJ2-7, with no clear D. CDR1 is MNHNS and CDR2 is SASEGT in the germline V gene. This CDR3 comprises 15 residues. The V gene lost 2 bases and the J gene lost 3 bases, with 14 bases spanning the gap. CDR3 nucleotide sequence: TGTGCCAGCAGTGAATGGCAGGCACGGCTCTACGAGCAGTACTTC. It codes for CASSEWQARLYEQYF.

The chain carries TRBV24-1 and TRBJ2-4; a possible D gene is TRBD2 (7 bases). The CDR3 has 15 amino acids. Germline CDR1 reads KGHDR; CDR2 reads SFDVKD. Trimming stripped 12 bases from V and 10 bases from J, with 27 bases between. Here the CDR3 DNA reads TGTGCCGCGGGGCACGGGGGGCGTGACAAAGAGATTCAGTACTTC. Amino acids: CAAGHGGRDKEIQYF.

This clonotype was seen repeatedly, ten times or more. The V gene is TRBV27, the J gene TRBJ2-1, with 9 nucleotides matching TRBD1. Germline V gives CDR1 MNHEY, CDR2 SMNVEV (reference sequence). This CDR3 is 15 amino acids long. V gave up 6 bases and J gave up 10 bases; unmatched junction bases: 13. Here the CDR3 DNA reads TGTGCCAGCAGCCTTGGGACAGGGATAGCCTACGAGCAGTTCTTC. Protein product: CASSLGTGIAYEQFF.

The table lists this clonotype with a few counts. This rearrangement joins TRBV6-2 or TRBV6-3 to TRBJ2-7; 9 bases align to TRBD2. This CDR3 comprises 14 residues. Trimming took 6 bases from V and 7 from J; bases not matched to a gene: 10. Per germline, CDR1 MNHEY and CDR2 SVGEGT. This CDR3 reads CASSTPQLAGEQYF. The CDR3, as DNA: TGTGCCAGCAGCACCCCTCAACTAGCGGGTGAGCAGTACTTC.

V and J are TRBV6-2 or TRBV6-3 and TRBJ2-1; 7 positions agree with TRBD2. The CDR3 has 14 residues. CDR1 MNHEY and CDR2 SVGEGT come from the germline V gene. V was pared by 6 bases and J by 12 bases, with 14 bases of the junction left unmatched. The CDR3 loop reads CASSPRGGLFGQFF. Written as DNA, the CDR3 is TGTGCCAGCAGCCCTCGCGGGGGATTGTTCGGGCAGTTCTTC.

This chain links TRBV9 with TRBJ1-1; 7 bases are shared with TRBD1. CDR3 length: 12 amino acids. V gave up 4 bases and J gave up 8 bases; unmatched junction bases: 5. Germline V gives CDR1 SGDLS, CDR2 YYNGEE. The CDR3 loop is CASSPGGAEAFF. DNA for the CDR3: TGTGCCAGCAGCCCAGGGGGGGCGGAAGCTTTCTTT. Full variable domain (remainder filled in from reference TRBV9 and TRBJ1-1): DSGVTQTPKHLITATGQRVTLRCSPRSGDLSVYWYQQSLDQGLQFLIQYYNGEERAKGNILERFSAQQFPDLHSELNLSSLELGDSALYFCASSPGGAEAFFGQGTRLTVV.